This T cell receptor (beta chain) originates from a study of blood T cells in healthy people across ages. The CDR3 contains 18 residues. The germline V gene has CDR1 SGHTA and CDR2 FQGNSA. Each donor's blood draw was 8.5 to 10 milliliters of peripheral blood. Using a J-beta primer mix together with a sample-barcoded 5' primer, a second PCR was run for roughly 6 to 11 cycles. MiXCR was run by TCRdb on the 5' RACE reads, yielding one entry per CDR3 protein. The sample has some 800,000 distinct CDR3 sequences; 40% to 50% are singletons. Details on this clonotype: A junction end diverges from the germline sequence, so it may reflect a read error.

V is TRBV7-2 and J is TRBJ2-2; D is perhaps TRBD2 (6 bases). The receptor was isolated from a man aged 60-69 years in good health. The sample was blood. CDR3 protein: CASSSSGLAEANTGGLFF. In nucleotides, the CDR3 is TGTGCCAGCAGCAGTTCGGGACTCGCCGAGGCGAACACCGGGGGGCTGTTTTTT.